This T cell receptor beta chain was retrieved from a study of PD-1 blockade in classical Hodgkin lymphoma. Clones were sequenced by immunoSEQ multiplex PCR, and TCRdb holds only the in-frame ones, with some missing. The repertoire holds about 45,000 clones, with roughly three quarters as singletons. With no exception, relapse followed autologous stem cell transplantation in all patients, and brentuximab vedotin exposure varied. Per the germline V gene, CDR1 is SGDLS and CDR2 is YYNGEE. Between the trimmed V and J ends, which lost 0 bases and 1 base, there was a span of 11 bases. CDR3 length: 15 amino acids. Regarding this clone: Its antigen is not known.

Study outcomes and limitations: At C4D1, TCR diversity had climbed significantly for CD4+ cells, though not for CD8+ cells. Reported baseline diversity: healthy donors highest, relapsed/refractory patients lowest.

This receptor was obtained from a human donor with classical Hodgkin lymphoma. The V call is TRBV9, the J call TRBJ2-7; D is uncertain. The sample was peripheral blood mononuclear cells (PBMCs), taken before the second cycle of nivolumab. CDR3 loop: CASSVETGPSYEQYF. CDR3 nucleotides: TGTGCCAGCAGCGTAGAGACGGGCCCATCCTACGAGCAGTACTTC.